The rows below give T cell receptor beta chains drawn from one sample of a study of T cells in lung cancer brain metastases. Profiling relied on immunoSEQ multiplex PCR, and the TCRdb table lists in-frame clones only, not all of them. The sample lists about 4,900 clones, 65% to 85% occurring once. Sequenced: tumor tissue from the primary lung tumor. These receptors came from a woman aged 45-59 years with non-small cell lung cancer. Each CDR3 is given with its conserved first and last residue. A D gene is named only where the DNA matches it firmly. Clone size is given for some rows only: seen once, a few or many times, or a class if the clone is expanded.

J gene | D gene | clone size | V gene | CDR3 DNA | CDR3 protein
TRBJ2-5 | - | - | TRBV5-1 | TGCGCCAGCAGCTACCAGGGTAGGCGCGAAGAGACCCAGTACTTC | CASSYQGRREETQYF
TRBJ2-3 | - | - | TRBV21-1 | TGTGCCAGCAGCAACAACAGGGGGCAAGAGGGAGCGGGAAGCACAGATACGCAGTATTTT | CASSNNRGQEGAGSTDTQYF
TRBJ2-5 | TRBD1 | - | TRBV11-2 | TGTGCCAGCAGCTCCACAGGGGGCCGGGAGACCCAGTACTTC | CASSSTGGRETQYF
TRBJ1-1 | - | - | TRBV4-1 | TGCGCCAGCAGCCAATCCGACCCTATGAACACTGAAGCTTTCTTT | CASSQSDPMNTEAFF
TRBJ2-7 | - | - | TRBV30 | TGTGCCTGGGGGTGGGAGGCCGAGCAGTACTTC | CAWGWEAEQYF
TRBJ1-3 | - | - | TRBV6-6 | TGTGCCAGCAGTTCAGTGAAAAACACCATATATTTT | CASSSVKNTIYF
TRBJ2-1 | - | once | TRBV27 | TGTGCCAGCAGTCTTTCCCCGGACTCCAATGAGCAGTTCTTC | CASSLSPDSNEQFF
TRBJ1-5 | - | - | TRBV15 | TGTGCCACCAGCAGGGTAAGCGGGGGCAATCAGCCCCAGCATTTT | CATSRVSGGNQPQHF
TRBJ2-2 | TRBD2 | - | TRBV19 | TGTGCCAGTAGTATAGTGGGGGGACTAGCGGGGGGGACCACCGGGGAGCTGTTTTTT | CASSIVGGLAGGTTGELFF
TRBJ2-5 | - | once | TRBV18 | TGTGCCAGCTCACCCGTTCCTAGGGAGACCCAGTACTTC | CASSPVPRETQYF
TRBJ2-7 | - | - | TRBV11-2 | TGTGCCAGCAGCTTAGAGTTAGACTACGAGCAGTACTTC | CASSLELDYEQYF
TRBJ1-1 | - | once | TRBV6-6 | TGTGCCAGCAGTTACTTAACAGGGCCAAACACTGAAGCTTTCTTT | CASSYLTGPNTEAFF
TRBJ1-2 | - | - | TRBV19 | TGTGCCAGTAAGGCCGGTGCTAACTATGGCTACACCTTC | CASKAGANYGYTF
TRBJ2-1 | TRBD1 | - | TRBV4-1 | TGCGCCAGCAGCCAAGGGCAGGGGGACTACAATGAGCAGTTCTTC | CASSQGQGDYNEQFF
TRBJ2-4 | - | - | TRBV19 | TGTGCCAGTAGTATAGAGGGGCTGCAAAACATTCAGTACTTC | CASSIEGLQNIQYF
TRBJ1-6 | - | - | TRBV20-1 | TGCAGTGCTGGCTTAAATTCACCCCTCCACTTT | CSAGLNSPLHF
TRBJ1-3 | TRBD1 | once | TRBV30 | TGTGCCTGGAGTCTACAGGGGGCAGGAAACACCATATATTTT | CAWSLQGAGNTIYF
TRBJ2-1 | TRBD2 | - | TRBV7-3 | TGTGCCAGCAGCTTACACGGGACTAGTAATGGTGAGCAGTTCTTC | CASSLHGTSNGEQFF
TRBJ1-2 | TRBD1 | few | TRBV25-1 | TGTGCCAGCACCCACCCCCAGGAGACAGGGGAGGGTCTCTGCGGCTACACCTTC | CASTHPQETGEGLCGYTF
TRBJ1-1 | - | - | TRBV5-1 | TGCGCCAGCAGCCGACAGGTTGGGGACACTGAAGCTTTCTTT | CASSRQVGDTEAFF
TRBJ2-3 | - | - | TRBV9 | TGTGCCAGCAGCTCCCAGCGGAGGGGCACAGATACGCAGTATTTT | CASSSQRRGTDTQYF
TRBJ2-7 | - | - | TRBV28 | TGTGCCAGCAGTCTCGCCGCCAGGGTGGTCTACGAGCAGTACTTC | CASSLAARVVYEQYF
TRBJ2-1 | - | - | TRBV6-6 | TGTGCCAGCAGTTATACCGCAGGCGATGAGCAGTTCTTC | CASSYTAGDEQFF
TRBJ2-6 | - | - | TRBV5-1 | TGCGCCAGCAGCTTTGGGAGTGGGGCCAACGTCCTGACTTTC | CASSFGSGANVLTF
TRBJ2-5 | - | - | TRBV6-9 | TGTGCCAGCAGTTCCCTACAGGGAATTGCCCAGTACTTC | CASSSLQGIAQYF
TRBJ2-3 | - | once | TRBV5-4 | TGTGCCAGCAGCCCCCGGGACTCTGTGGGGGATACGCAGTATTTT | CASSPRDSVGDTQYF
TRBJ2-7 | - | once | TRBV9 | TGTGCCAGCAGCGTAGCTCAGGGTTACTACGAGCAGTACTTC | CASSVAQGYYEQYF
TRBJ1-3 | - | - | TRBV30 | TGTGCCTGGAGTATAGGTACTGGAAACACCATATATTTT | CAWSIGTGNTIYF
TRBJ2-3 | - | - | TRBV5-6 | TGTGCCAGCAGCCTACCGACCCTCCACAGTGGTACGCAGTATTTT | CASSLPTLHSGTQYF
TRBJ2-3 | - | few | TRBV7-2 | TGTGCCAGCAGCTTGGCTGGGACTTCAGCTGGCGATACGCAGTATTTT | CASSLAGTSAGDTQYF
TRBJ1-4 | - | - | TRBV6-1 | TGTGCCAGCAATCGAAGGGACGGGGCTGAAAAACTGTTTTTT | CASNRRDGAEKLFF
TRBJ2-7 | TRBD2 | large | TRBV4-2 | TGTGCCAGCAGCCAAGCGGCAGGGAGGGACGAGCAGTACTTC | CASSQAAGRDEQYF
TRBJ2-1 | - | once | TRBV2 | TGTGCCAGCAGTGAGCGCGGGAACTCCTACAATGAGCAGTTCTTC | CASSERGNSYNEQFF
TRBJ2-1 | - | once | TRBV5-1 | TGCGCCAGCAGCGTGGACTATTACAATAAGCAGTTCTTC | CASSVDYYNKQFF
TRBJ2-1 | TRBD2 | - | TRBV6-5 | TGTGCCAGCAGTTCGAAGCGGGGATTACCCAATGAGCAGTTCTTC | CASSSKRGLPNEQFF
TRBJ2-5 | - | - | TRBV18 | TGTGCCAGCTCACTACAATTAGAGTTTGGGGAGACCCAGTACTTC | CASSLQLEFGETQYF
TRBJ1-5 | - | - | TRBV10-2 | TGCGCCAGCAGTGTGGGGCTCAATCAGCCCCAGCATTTT | CASSVGLNQPQHF
TRBJ2-3 | TRBD1 | - | TRBV2 | TGTGCCAGCAGGCCGGGACAGGGGGCAGATACGCAGTATTTT | CASRPGQGADTQYF
TRBJ1-4 | - | - | TRBV7-9 | TGTGCCAGCAGCTCGAGGGACGCGAAACATCGGGAAAAACTGTTTTTT | CASSSRDAKHREKLFF
TRBJ2-1 | - | - | TRBV7-9 | TGTGCCAGCAGCTCACCAAGCGGCAATGAGCAGTTCTTC | CASSSPSGNEQFF
TRBJ2-3 | - | - | TRBV4-1 | TGCGCCAGCAGCCAACCTCAAGAGTCGCAGTATTTT | CASSQPQESQYF
TRBJ2-7 | - | - | TRBV14 | TGTGCCAGCAGCCAATTCCTTTCCTACGAGCAGTACTTC | CASSQFLSYEQYF
TRBJ1-4 | - | - | TRBV7-9 | TGTGCCAGCAGCTTGGGGCGAGTCGGGGAAAAACTGTTTTTT | CASSLGRVGEKLFF
TRBJ1-2 | - | - | TRBV7-2 | TGTGCCAGCAGCTTAGGGGTTAACTATGGCTACACCTTC | CASSLGVNYGYTF
TRBJ2-1 | - | - | TRBV20-1 | TGCAGTGCTGAATACCCCAATGAGCAGTTCTTC | CSAEYPNEQFF
TRBJ1-1 | - | - | TRBV5-1 | TGCGCCAGCAGTTCATCGATGGGGGTCACTGAAGCTTTTTTT | CASSSSMGVTEAFF
TRBJ1-1 | TRBD1 | few | TRBV11-1 | TGTGCCAGCAGGGACAGGGATCAAGCTTTCTTT | CASRDRDQAFF
TRBJ2-7 | - | - | TRBV7-3 | TGTGCCAGCAGCTTAAATCCGGGGTACGAGCAGTACTTC | CASSLNPGYEQYF
TRBJ1-1 | - | - | TRBV30 | TGTGCCTGGGAACGGGAAAACACTGAAGCTTTCTTT | CAWERENTEAFF
TRBJ1-3 | TRBD1 | few | TRBV13 | TGTGCCAGCAGCTCCCCGATAGAGGGGGCCCGGAACACCATATATTTT | CASSSPIEGARNTIYF
TRBJ1-2 | - | - | TRBV25-1 | TGTGCCAGCTCCGATAACTGGGGCTATGGCTACACCTTC | CASSDNWGYGYTF
TRBJ2-1 | TRBD1 | - | TRBV18 | TGTGCCAGCTCACCTTCAGGGGGCTCTTACAATGAGCAGTTCTTC | CASSPSGGSYNEQFF
TRBJ2-3 | - | - | TRBV11-3 | TGTGCCAGCAGCCCGTCTAGGGCTTGGACAGATACGCAGTATTTT | CASSPSRAWTDTQYF
TRBJ1-5 | - | - | TRBV7-6 | TGTGCCAGCAGCTTAGGGCAGGGAGGTCAGCCCCAGCATTTT | CASSLGQGGQPQHF
TRBJ2-5 | - | - | TRBV21-1 | TGTACCACATCCGGGGGACACGAAGAGACCCAGTACTTC | CTTSGGHEETQYF
TRBJ1-3 | TRBD1 | - | TRBV5-5 | TGTGCCAGCAGCTTCGCGGGACAGTTAAACTCTGGAAACACCATATATTTT | CASSFAGQLNSGNTIYF
TRBJ1-2 | - | - | TRBV5-6 | TGTGCCAGCAGCTTGGGAACACGGCAGCGGGGCTACACCTTC | CASSLGTRQRGYTF